This T cell receptor (beta chain) was captured in a study of blood T cell repertoires in COVID-19. Participant reports of clinical history set cohort assignment. Cohort 3 recovery required two negative PCRs, clearance, or symptom resolution. Source study methods: Estimates of nucleated cell counts were drawn from the amplification of reference gene primers. Measured with immunoSEQ multiplex PCR; TCRdb has only the in-frame clones, and not every one. That table supplies the V and J calls and clone size; D and trimming were determined from the DNA. The table lists hundreds of thousands of clones, approximately 90% of them singletons. V was pared by 7 bases and J by 1 base, with 11 bases between. Germline CDR1 reads SGHAT; CDR2 reads FQNNGV. The CDR3 runs to 15 residues.

This chain connects TRBV11-2 to TRBJ2-6; D not certain. The receptor was derived from a woman aged 18-29 years who had recovered from COVID-19. Specimen: PBMCs or T cells enriched from blood (not recorded which). The CDR3 is CASNVDTSGANVLTF. The CDR3 DNA sequence: TGTGCCAGCAACGTTGACACATCTGGGGCCAACGTCCTGACTTTC.